A selection of T cell receptor beta chains follows, all from one sample in a study of T cell repertoires in cytomegalovirus infection. Antigen specificity for these receptors is unknown. TCRdb redid the calling of the reads with MiXCR, one entry per CDR3 protein. Of about half a million distinct CDR3 sequences listed, approximately 42% are singletons. Source: cultured PBMCs, taken from culture after CMV antigen stimulation. The receptors stem from a human donor in good health (CMV status not recorded). Some clones in this sample may be carry-over from other donors' samples. Each CDR3 is given with its conserved first and last residue. The order of the fields is V gene, clone size, J gene, CDR3 length, D gene, CDR3 DNA, CDR3 protein. The D gene is left open where the match is weak. Not every row has a clone size; where given, it reads once, few, many or a size class.

v_call: TRBV15
clone_size: -
j_call: TRBJ2-1
cdr3_length: 14
d_call: -
cdr3_nt: TGTGCCACCAGCGGATCAGAGGCCTTCAATGAGCAGTTCTTC
cdr3_aa: CATSGSEAFNEQFF

v_call: TRBV11-2
clone_size: few
j_call: TRBJ2-1
cdr3_length: 15
d_call: TRBD2
cdr3_nt: TGTGCCAGCAGCTTTAGCGGGGGGGAGATGGGCGAGCAGTTCTTC
cdr3_aa: CASSFSGGEMGEQFF

v_call: TRBV11-2
clone_size: few
j_call: TRBJ2-2
cdr3_length: 15
d_call: TRBD1
cdr3_nt: TGTGCCAGCCGTCGGACAGGGGACCCCCGAGGGGAGCTGTTTTTT
cdr3_aa: CASRRTGDPRGELFF

v_call: TRBV6-1
clone_size: few
j_call: TRBJ2-1
cdr3_length: 14
d_call: TRBD2
cdr3_nt: TGTGCCAGCAGCTACCGGGACTACCGAAATGAGCAGTTCTTC
cdr3_aa: CASSYRDYRNEQFF

v_call: TRBV19
clone_size: -
j_call: TRBJ2-3
cdr3_length: 17
d_call: -
cdr3_nt: TGTGCCAGCTCTCCAGTTACCGGCAGGGCCTACACAGATACGCAGTATTTT
cdr3_aa: CASSPVTGRAYTDTQYF

v_call: TRBV7-2
clone_size: -
j_call: TRBJ2-7
cdr3_length: 14
d_call: TRBD1
cdr3_nt: TGTGCCAGCAGCCGGGACAGGGACTACTACGAGCAGTACTTC
cdr3_aa: CASSRDRDYYEQYF

v_call: TRBV7-9
clone_size: -
j_call: TRBJ1-6
cdr3_length: 13
d_call: -
cdr3_nt: TGTGCCAGCAGCTTGGGACGGGGTTCACCCCTCCACTTT
cdr3_aa: CASSLGRGSPLHF

v_call: TRBV20-1
clone_size: once
j_call: TRBJ2-5
cdr3_length: 13
d_call: TRBD1
cdr3_nt: TGCAGTGCTAACCCCGGACAGGGAGAGACCCAGTACTTC
cdr3_aa: CSANPGQGETQYF

v_call: TRBV19
clone_size: -
j_call: TRBJ2-1
cdr3_length: 13
d_call: -
cdr3_nt: TGTGCCAGTAGTCAAGCACGGGGGACCGAGCAGTTCTTC
cdr3_aa: CASSQARGTEQFF

v_call: TRBV28
clone_size: -
j_call: TRBJ2-2
cdr3_length: 17
d_call: -
cdr3_nt: TGTGCCAGCAGTCCTCGACGGGGGCACAGGGTATCGGGGGAGCTGTTTTTT
cdr3_aa: CASSPRRGHRVSGELFF